The T cell receptor beta chain described here comes from a study of regulatory T cells in long-lasting Graves disease. Turning to the study itself: Those Graves' patients who were newly diagnosed had been on antithyroid drugs under 3 months.

Time point: newly diagnosed GD, antithyroid drugs for less than 3 months. PBMC RNA served as the TCR library source. This clonotype was detected ten times or more. TCR beta libraries were built with iRepertoire HTBI primers and Arm-PCR of CDR3 regions. TCRdb used MiXCR to reprocess the multiplex PCR reads, holding one entry per CDR3 protein. The table records fewer than 650,000 distinct CDR3 sequences, roughly 16% of them present only once. These data were likewise used in another study, on T cells in Graves' hyperthyroidism and ophthalmopathy. That paper adds: When the TCR CDR3 underwent first-round RT-PCR, the HTBI primer set was used.

The sample in question was peripheral blood mononuclear cells (PBMCs), obtained at new diagnosis, from a patient treated with antithyroid drugs. The sequence was collected from a woman aged 25 to 45 with Graves disease.

The CDR3, as DNA: TGCGCCAGCAGCTCCCAGGGTGTGTTTTCCGATACGCAGTATTTT. It encodes CASSSQGVFSDTQYF. This chain uses TRBV5-1 with TRBJ2-3, with a possible D match to TRBD1 (5 bases). The CDR3 runs to 15 residues. The germline V gene encodes CDR1 SGHRS and CDR2 YFSETQ. V shed 3 bases and J shed 6 bases, with 17 bases lying between them. Filled out from reference TRBV5-1 and TRBJ2-3, the complete variable domain reads KAGVTQTPRYLIKTRGQQVTLSCSPISGHRSVSWYQQTPGQGLQFLFEYFSETQRNKGNFPGRFSGRQFSNSRSEMNVSTLELGDSALYLCASSSQGVFSDTQYFGPGTRLTVL.